This entry concerns a single TCR beta chain. Its specific antigen is unknown. No qualities accompany the bases; no much larger clone lies one base away. The data derive from a study of shared clonotypes between healthy human individuals (TCRdb year 2020). In the study overall: Two women and a few men aged 18 to 49 years were included in the cohort. For each donor, three plates each were used for CD4 naive and CD4 memory, two plates were used for CD8 naive, and one plate was used for CD8 memory. Blood TCR repertoires of a handful of healthy adults were deeply sequenced to estimate repertoire size and the extent of clonotype sharing between individuals. To increase sequencing depth and limit assay-specific biases, TCR repertoire library preparation and sequencing were carried out by different laboratories using diverse techniques. Per donor, leukapheresis produced somewhere between about 0.94 and 10 billion PBMCs. Overall results and qualifications from the work: Based on pairwise subsampling, the degree of clonotype sharing among donors was expected to be affected by sequencing depth. Across a handful of donors, 5% to 6% of naive CD4, roughly 3.3% of naive CD8, roughly 2.3% of memory CD4, and under 0.45% of memory CD8 clonotypes were shared. Larger estimated clonotype richness was generally found for naive subsets than for memory subsets. Compared with non-shared clonotypes, the clonotypes found in all four sorted-subset donors had higher generation probabilities. Only blood was sampled, and tissue TCR repertoires likely differ from those in blood. Incomplete sequencing was indicated by rarefaction of sorted-subset datasets, despite the large sequencing depth. The small number of donors limited the genetic and exposure-history diversity represented.

Using the deep immunoSEQ assay, TCR CDR3 regions were amplified from genomic DNA by multiplex PCR. Extracted genomic DNA from each cell subset was distributed evenly across all wells of several immunoSEQ 96-well plates, and each plate was treated as a replicate. Each replicate PCR for sorted subsets received about 220 ng genomic DNA, equal to about 30,000 T cell genomes. The purified libraries were quantified using a Qubit 3.0 fluorometer, sized with a Bioanalyzer 2100, and then quantified again using the KAPA Library Quantification kit. A separate single-read 150-cycle Illumina NextSeq 550 flow cell was used to sequence each immunoSEQ 96-well plate. The paper's data handling went like this. The immunoSEQ output contained only junctional sequences without quality scores, so filtering could not match that applied to full-length reads. Sequences were annotated with PyIR, a Python wrapper for IgBLAST v1.9, using IMGT germline references to assign V/J genes and CDR3. Reads were filtered out if the reads had weak V/J assignments (E-value above 1e-6), no CDR3, stop codons, out-of-frame junctions, or ambiguous translated residues. V3J clonotypes were defined by identical inferred V gene, J gene, and CDR3 amino acid sequence. Percentage overlap between repertoires was calculated by dividing the number of shared unique clonotypes by the size of the smaller repertoire. Repertoire richness was assessed with RTK rarefaction, the Chao1 estimator, and Recon v2.1 estimates of unobserved clonotypes. Generation probabilities for all TCRbeta clonotypes obtained by the gDNA method from a handful of donors were computed using OLGA. Held by TCRdb, this immuneACCESS table contains in-frame sequences only and omits some clones. Under half of the omission traces to an unresolved V gene where checked; the cause of the rest is unknown. V, J and clone size were drawn from that table, and D and trimming were deduced from the DNA. The table for this sample lists around 2.1 million clones; around 95% of them were counted only once. Around 0.13% of the sample rests with the top ten.

In the germline V gene, CDR1 corresponds to MNHNS and CDR2 to SASEGT. V drops 4 bases and J drops 4 bases, leaving 19 bases in between. From the cysteine up to the phenylalanine, the CDR3 has a length of 17 residues. The CDR3 DNA has 51 bases and is translated from base 1. The donors were healthy, HIV-negative adults who had no recently reported acute infections or vaccinations. Every donor was a Caucasian adult living in Nashville, Tennessee, USA. Magnetic negative selection was used to enrich CD4+ T cells, after which naive cells were positively selected on CD45RA and the negative fraction became the memory subset. Blood was collected by leukapheresis, and PBMCs were isolated by Ficoll-Histopaque density gradient centrifugation and then cryopreserved in liquid nitrogen vapor phase. Analytical flow cytometry was used to check the purity and quantity of each magnetically sorted T cell population. Each sorted fraction had its genomic DNA isolated and then quantified by UV absorbance on a Nanodrop 2000c.

The TCR was taken from a man younger than 30 in good health. The specimen sequenced was naive CD4+ T cells sorted from blood. The cell subset or site label, read with the paper, signifies: CD45RA+ positively selected. The receptor chain draws on TRBV6-1 and TRBJ2-2, with the D gene too uncertain to name. The CDR3 amino acid sequence is: CASSGVSRVASTGELFF. The DNA reads TGTGCCAGCAGTGGCGTTAGTAGGGTCGCGAGCACCGGGGAGCTGTTTTTT.